What follows are 29 T cell receptor beta chains derived from one specimen sequenced in a study of glioma-infiltrating T cells. TCR alpha and beta CDR3 regions were amplified from RNA using iRepertoire nested multiplex PCR. TCRdb re-derived calls from the multiplex PCR reads in MiXCR, one entry per CDR3 protein. Of 100,000 to 150,000 distinct CDR3 sequences in the sample, roughly 25% were seen once. The sequenced sample consisted of glioma tissue, nonneoplastic brain tissue, or PBMCs (not recorded which). The receptors originated from a human donor with low-grade glioma or glioblastoma, undergoing nonglioma brain surgery, or in good health (not recorded which).

Ten or more counts support this clonotype. The J gene is TRBJ2-7, the V gene TRBV19; 7 bases are a match to TRBD2. The V gene's germline CDR1 is LNHDA and CDR2 SQIVND (reference sequence). The V gene end was trimmed by 9 bases and the J gene end by 5 bases; junction bases not matched to a gene: 10. The CDR3 extends over 13 amino acids. As DNA, the CDR3 is TGTGCCAGCAGTCGGGGGGAGGCACACGAGCAGTACTTC. Translating it yields CASSRGEAHEQYF.

CDR3 residues: CASSQYSAGTSGDDNEQFF. CDR3 in DNA: TGCGCCAGCAGCCAGTATTCAGCCGGGACTAGCGGGGACGACAATGAGCAGTTCTTC. V gene TRBV4-1 combines with J gene TRBJ2-1; the match to TRBD2 covers 13 bases. The germline gives CDR1 MGHRA, CDR2 YSYEKL. V shed 3 bases and J 5 bases; nucleotides not matched to a gene: 13. The CDR3 length is 19 residues.

This clonotype was recorded many times. This rearrangement joins TRBV5-1 to TRBJ2-5; D unresolved. V gave up 0 bases and J gave up 5 bases, with 11 bases separating them. The CDR3 is 14 amino acids. Per the germline V gene, CDR1 is SGHRS and CDR2 is YFSETQ. This chain's CDR3 is CASSLALPVETQYF. Written as DNA, the CDR3 is TGCGCCAGCAGCTTGGCCCTCCCCGTTGAGACCCAGTACTTC.

This clonotype was counted ten times or more. The rearrangement joins TRBV7-6 to TRBJ2-7; D possibly uses TRBD1 or TRBD2 (5 bases each). Germline V lookup: CDR1 SGHVS, CDR2 FNYEAQ. Trimming stripped 5 bases from V and 6 bases from J, with 17 bases between. The CDR3 consists of 14 residues. For the CDR3, the DNA is TGTGCCAGCAGCCCTCCCCACGGGGCTCTCGAGCAGTACTTC. Translating it yields CASSPPHGALEQYF.

This clonotype was counted at least ten times. The chain links TRBV29-1 to TRBJ1-2, with 9 positions matching TRBD1. This CDR3 spans 16 amino acids. J was trimmed by 3 bases and V by 0 bases; bases with no gene match: 8. Germline V gene lookup returns CDR1 SQVTM and CDR2 ANQGSEA. For the CDR3, the DNA is TGCAGCGTTGAAGATCCCGACAGGGGGAAAGACTATGGCTACACCTTC. Translation: CSVEDPDRGKDYGYTF.

The V and J genes are TRBV12-3 or TRBV12-4 and TRBJ2-1, with 9 bases lining up with TRBD2. Trimming cost V 3 bases and J 8 bases; bases outside gene matches: 17. The CDR3 is 18 residues long. The CDR3: CASSFSSSREGRRHEQFF. In DNA, the CDR3 is TGTGCCAGCAGTTTCAGTTCGTCGCGGGAGGGCCGACGACATGAGCAGTTCTTC.

The sample holds many counts of this clonotype. The chain joins TRBV27 to TRBJ1-1, with D unclear. Between the trimmed V and J ends, which lost 6 bases and 0 bases, there was a span of 8 bases. Per the germline V gene, CDR1 is MNHEY and CDR2 is SMNVEV (reference sequence). The CDR3 spans 13 residues. The CDR3 loop reads CASRSLMNTEAFF. The CDR3, as DNA: TGTGCCAGCAGATCCCTCATGAACACTGAAGCTTTCTTT.

Comment on this clonotype: Germline is not matched at one junction end, which may reflect a read error. This chain uses TRBV3-1 with TRBJ2-5; D gene unclear. Germline CDR1 LGHDT, CDR2 YNNKEL (reference sequence). CDR3 length: 13 amino acids. DNA for the CDR3: TGTGCCCGCAGCCAAGCTAGTAAGGGGACCCAGTACTTC. Its protein product is CARSQASKGTQYF.

The J gene is TRBJ2-7, the V gene TRBV6-6; no firm D call. The CDR3 totals 12 residues. The germline V gene encodes CDR1 MNHNY and CDR2 SVGAGI (reference sequence). CDR3 sequence (DNA): TGTGCTATCAGTTGGAAGGTCTACGAGCAGTACTTC. Its translation: CAISWKVYEQYF.

In its sample, this clonotype was seen many times. This sequence joins TRBV12-3 or TRBV12-4 and TRBJ2-5; D ambiguous. V was trimmed by 5 bases and J by 0 bases, leaving 7 bases between them. The length of the CDR3 is 13 residues. CDR3 sequence (DNA): TGTGCCAGCAGTATCATTTACCAAGAGACCCAGTACTTC. Translating it yields CASSIIYQETQYF.

The gene calls are TRBV29-1 and TRBJ1-5; D gene ambiguous. The CDR3 length is 14 residues. Germline V gives CDR1 SQVTM, CDR2 ANQGSEA. Trimming left V 5 bases short and J 4 bases short, with 15 bases between. CDR3 sequence: CSVKVGATNQPQHF. The CDR3 region has the DNA TGCAGCGTTAAAGTGGGAGCAACGAATCAGCCCCAGCATTTT.

The V gene is TRBV20-1, the J gene TRBJ2-4, with D tentatively TRBD1 (6 bases). Germline V lookup: CDR1 DFQATT, CDR2 SNEGSKA (reference sequence). The length of the CDR3 is 16 residues. With 1 base removed from V and 0 bases from J, the gap between germline ends came to 13 bases. The CDR3 protein is CSARGRDTSAKNIQYF. DNA of the CDR3: TGCAGTGCTAGAGGTAGGGACACCTCAGCCAAAAACATTCAGTACTTC.

The sample holds many counts of this clonotype. V is TRBV10-3 and J is TRBJ1-1, with D uncertain. Trimming removed 3 bases at V and 7 bases at J, with 12 bases between. Germline V gene data show CDR1 as ENHRY and CDR2 as SYGVKD. The CDR3 sequence is 13 residues long. As DNA, the CDR3 is TGTGCCATCAGTGATGGGGAGCCGGGTGAAGCTTTCTTT. Its protein is CAISDGEPGEAFF.

This clonotype was seen ten or more times. The chain links TRBV5-1 to TRBJ2-3; 8 nucleotides align to TRBD2. The CDR3 has 19 amino acids. The germline CDR1 and CDR2 sequences are SGHRS and YFSETQ. V lost 7 bases to trimming and J lost 0 bases; unmatched junction nucleotides: 19. The CDR3 is CASRDMRSGSLPSTDTQYF. CDR3 DNA: TGCGCCAGCCGGGACATGAGGAGCGGGAGCCTTCCTAGCACAGATACGCAGTATTTT.

In the case of this clonotype: This may be a read error, as it is one base from a much larger clone. The chain couples TRBV3-1 to TRBJ2-2, with D unresolved. With 1 base removed from V and 1 base from J, the gap between germline ends came to 7 bases. Looked up from germline, CDR1 is LGHDT and CDR2 is YNNKEL (reference sequence). This CDR3 spans 15 amino acids. The CDR3: CASSQGTRNTGELFF. The CDR3 DNA sequence: TGTGCCAGCAGCCAAGGTACGAGGAACACCGGGGAGCTGTTTTTT.

This clonotype was picked up many times. The J gene is TRBJ2-7, the V gene TRBV4-1; 8 bases are a match to TRBD1. V lost 1 base, J lost 0 bases, and 2 bases stayed unmatched. The germline V gene has CDR1 MGHRA and CDR2 YSYEKL. CDR3 size: 15 residues. This CDR3 reads CASSQGQGFSYEQYF. CDR3 coding DNA: TGCGCCAGCAGCCAAGGACAGGGGTTCTCCTACGAGCAGTACTTC.

This clonotype was detected many times. The chain uses TRBV3-1 and TRBJ1-5, with D possibly being TRBD1 (5 bases). This CDR3 is built from 14 residues. Trimming stripped 3 bases from V and 7 bases from J, with 13 bases between. Looked up from germline, CDR1 is LGHDT and CDR2 is YNNKEL (reference sequence). The CDR3 bases are TGTGCCAGCAGCCAGGGGGGGTCTGTCCAGCCCCAGCATTTT. Protein product: CASSQGGSVQPQHF.

This clonotype was observed many times. The chain uses TRBV6-1 and TRBJ2-1, with 11 bases that match TRBD2. After removal of 5 bases from V and 6 bases from J, the junction contained 6 bases not matched to a gene. This CDR3 comprises 15 residues. CDR1 is MNHNS, CDR2 SASEGT, per germline. This CDR3 is CASSRLAGQGNEQFF. Written as DNA, the CDR3 is TGTGCCAGCAGTCGACTAGCGGGGCAGGGCAATGAGCAGTTCTTC.

A word on this clonotype: A much larger clone differs from this one at a single base, so this may be a read error. The chain joins TRBV3-1 to TRBJ2-3; the D gene is possibly TRBD1 (5 bases). Trimming stripped 11 bases from V and 11 bases from J, with 14 bases between. The germline CDR1 and CDR2 sequences are LGHDT and YNNKEL (reference sequence). CDR3 length: 10 residues. The CDR3 DNA is TGTGCCGCCGGGCTGGACAAGCAGTATTTT. Translated, it gives CAAGLDKQYF.

Comment on this clonotype: Given a much more abundant clone one base away, this may be a read error. The J gene is TRBJ2-4, the V gene TRBV18, with TRBD2 matching 7 bases. Germline CDR1 and CDR2: KGHSH and LQKENI. The V and J ends lost 6 bases and 9 bases, in that order; junction bases with no gene match: 14. The CDR3 length is 15 residues. The CDR3 DNA is TGTGCCAGCTCCCATCGCCCGGCGGGAGCTAGCATTCAGTACTTC. Amino acids: CASSHRPAGASIQYF.

This clonotype was seen at least ten times. The chain links TRBV7-2 to TRBJ2-1; TRBD1 agrees at 9 bases. The CDR3 is 16 residues long. The J segment lost 6 bases and the V segment lost 3 bases, leaving 9 bases of the junction unmatched. CDR1 is SGHTA, CDR2 FQGNSA, per germline. As DNA, the CDR3 is TGTGCCAGCAGCTTCCCGGGACAGGGAGTCCTCAATGAGCAGTTCTTC. It translates to CASSFPGQGVLNEQFF.

The chain recombines TRBV4-1 with TRBJ2-3; D possibly corresponds to TRBD2 (6 bases). Germline CDR1 MGHRA, CDR2 YSYEKL. Trimming removed 4 bases at V and 3 bases at J, with 14 bases between. The CDR3 runs 15 residues. CDR3 DNA sequence: TGCGCCAGCAGCCGAACGACTAGTACTACAGATACGCAGTATTTT. Translated, it gives CASSRTTSTTDTQYF.

This rearrangement joins TRBV19 to TRBJ2-1, with a tentative D call TRBD2 (6 bases). The CDR3 loop spans 14 amino acids. V lost 4 bases and J 3 bases, leaving 10 bases between the germline ends. Germline CDR1 reads LNHDA; CDR2 reads SQIVND (reference sequence). The CDR3 bases are TGTGCCAGTAGTACACCGGGACTCTACAATGAGCAGTTCTTC. This codes for CASSTPGLYNEQFF.

This clonotype was found many times. Written as DNA, the CDR3 is TGTGCCAGTTCAGGGGGCGCTTTGGGCACTGAAGCTTTCTTT. Translated, it gives CASSGGALGTEAFF. The chain joins TRBV19 to TRBJ1-1; 8 nucleotides agree with TRBD1. This CDR3 is 14 amino acids long. Germline V gives CDR1 LNHDA, CDR2 SQIVND (reference sequence). The V gene end was trimmed by 8 bases and the J gene end by 4 bases; junction bases not matched to a gene: 9.

This clonotype has only a few counts. This CDR3 reads CASSFSGAQETQYF. The CDR3 DNA follows: TGTGCCAGCAGCTTTTCGGGGGCCCAAGAGACCCAGTACTTC. The V gene is TRBV5-4, the J gene TRBJ2-5; either TRBD1 or TRBD2 may fit D (6 bases each). Germline loops: CDR1 SGHNT, CDR2 YYREEE (reference sequence). V was pared by 2 bases and J by 1 base, with 9 bases between. The CDR3 extends over 14 amino acids.

This clonotype was seen more than once but under ten times. The junction departs from germline at one end; a sequencing error may be responsible. V usage is TRBV6-1 and J usage is TRBJ2-7; D is uncertain. The germline gives CDR1 MNHNS, CDR2 SASEGT. The CDR3 contains 14 residues. The CDR3 DNA is TGTGCCCGCCGTCCCGCTCGCGGCCCCTCCGCGCCGTCCTTC. The encoded protein is CARRPARGPSAPSF.

This clonotype was observed many times. This chain links TRBV7-2 with TRBJ1-1; tentatively, D is TRBD1 (5 bases). The length of the CDR3 is 13 residues. V was shortened by 1 base and J by 8 bases, with 11 bases between the two germline ends. Germline CDR1 SGHTA, CDR2 FQGNSA. CDR3 sequence: CASSLEGRGEAFF. DNA of the CDR3: TGTGCCAGCAGCTTAGAAGGGAGGGGAGAAGCTTTCTTT.

This clonotype was observed at least ten times. This chain links TRBV2 with TRBJ1-1, with 9 bases lining up with TRBD1. Per germline, CDR1 SNHLY and CDR2 FYNNEI. The J segment lost 1 base and the V segment lost 10 bases, leaving 4 bases of the junction unmatched. CDR3 length equals 13 residues. Here the CDR3 DNA reads TGTGCCATCCGGACAGGGGCGAACACTGAAGCTTTCTTT. It yields the protein CAIRTGANTEAFF.

The chain uses TRBV18 and TRBJ2-1; possible D gene TRBD2, 6 bases. The germline gives CDR1 KGHSH, CDR2 LQKENI. The V end was cut by 3 bases, the J end by 13 bases, with 16 bases between. There are 13 residues in the CDR3. The CDR3 region has the DNA TGTGCCAGCTCACCCCCAGTACGGGAGCTACAGTTCTTC. Translation gives CASSPPVRELQFF.